The rows below give T cell receptor beta chains drawn from one sample of a study of radiotherapy plus CTLA-4 blockade in lung cancer. Clones were read by immunoSEQ multiplex PCR, and TCRdb kept only the in-frame ones, dropping some. The sample includes around 82,000 clones, around nine tenths of them seen just once. The sample here was peripheral blood, taken from a patient treated with radiotherapy plus ipilimumab. These receptor sequences come from a human donor with non-small cell lung cancer that progressed on radiotherapy plus ipilimumab. The CDR3 runs from the conserved cysteine through the conserved F or W. D genes are given only for firm matches. Not all rows give a size; the values are once, few, many and, for expanded clones, a class.

v_call	clone_size	j_call	d_call	cdr3_nt	cdr3_aa
TRBV30	-	TRBJ1-2	-	TGTGCCTGGAGCAGACAGGACGCCTATGGCTACACCTTC	CAWSRQDAYGYTF
TRBV27	-	TRBJ1-2	-	TGTGCCAGCAGGAAATGGGGGGCGAACGGCGAAGGCTACACCTTC	CASRKWGANGEGYTF
TRBV6-1	once	TRBJ2-5	-	TGTGCCAGCATTATGAGGAGGCAAGAGACCCAGTACTTC	CASIMRRQETQYF
TRBV27	-	TRBJ1-6	TRBD1	TGTGCCAGCAGGGAAGGACAGGGGAGAAATTCACCCCTCCACTTT	CASREGQGRNSPLHF
TRBV18	-	TRBJ2-1	TRBD1	TGTGCCAGCTCACAAGGACAGGGGGCGTACAATGAGCAGTTCTTC	CASSQGQGAYNEQFF
TRBV7-9	-	TRBJ1-1	-	TGTGCCAGCAGCTTAGTGGTGACAGATAACACTGAAGCTTTCTTT	CASSLVVTDNTEAFF
TRBV6-5	-	TRBJ1-6	-	TGTGCCAGCAGTTACCGGGGGTATTCACCCCTCCACTTT	CASSYRGYSPLHF
TRBV14	-	TRBJ1-3	-	TGTGCCAGCAGCAAGCAGCGCTCTGGAAACACCATATATTTT	CASSKQRSGNTIYF
TRBV2	once	TRBJ2-5	TRBD2	TGTGCCAGCGAAAATCGACTAGCGGGCCAAGAGACCCAGTACTTC	CASENRLAGQETQYF
TRBV6-5	-	TRBJ1-2	-	TGTGCCAGCCAAGGGGGGTTTGGCTACACCTTC	CASQGGFGYTF
TRBV28	-	TRBJ1-4	-	TGTGCCAGCAGTTTAAAGGGGAGAGCAACTAATGAAAAACTGTTTTTT	CASSLKGRATNEKLFF
TRBV18	-	TRBJ2-7	TRBD2	TGTGCCAGCTCAGGGACTAGCGGGGGGACGAGCTCCTACGAGCAGTACTTC	CASSGTSGGTSSYEQYF
TRBV10-3	-	TRBJ2-7	-	TGTGCCATCGCAGGCTCCTCCTACGAGCAGTACTTC	CAIAGSSYEQYF
TRBV6-5	-	TRBJ2-4	-	TGTGCCAGCAGCAGGTCTGGGTCTAAGAACATTCAGTACTTC	CASSRSGSKNIQYF
TRBV11-2	-	TRBJ1-1	TRBD1	TGTGCCAGCAGCTTCGGGCAGGGGGGCGGGCCTGAAGCTTTCTTT	CASSFGQGGGPEAFF
TRBV7-9	-	TRBJ2-7	-	TGTGCCAGCAGCTTCGGAGGAGCTCCCTACGAGCAGTACTTC	CASSFGGAPYEQYF
TRBV30	-	TRBJ1-2	TRBD1	TGTGCCTCCCCGGGACAGCCCTATGGCTACACCTTC	CASPGQPYGYTF
TRBV9	-	TRBJ2-3	TRBD2	TGTGCCAGCAGCGTAGTTAGCGGGGGAGGAGATACGCAGTATTTT	CASSVVSGGGDTQYF
TRBV10-3	-	TRBJ1-5	TRBD1	TGTGCCATCAGTGAGCGACAGGGGGGCAATCAGCCCCAGCATTTT	CAISERQGGNQPQHF
TRBV6-1	-	TRBJ2-7	-	TGTGCCAGCAGTGAAGGCCCGACGGGTTACGAGCAGTACTTC	CASSEGPTGYEQYF